This T cell receptor (beta chain) comes out of a study of blood T cells in healthy people across ages (dated by TCRdb to 2013 to 2016). Regarding the complete study: In model experiments, template switching captured roughly one uniquely barcoded TCR beta cDNA molecule for every two T cells. Age-related changes in TCR beta repertoire diversity were measured in the study by deep sequencing normalized with unique cDNA molecular identifiers. Donors were grouped into four age groups: young (average 16 years), middle-aged (39), aged (approximately 58) and long-lived (approximately 82). To avoid experimental bias, donors of different ages were distributed randomly across sequencing lanes. Two additional independent replicas of 1 million unique cDNA reads from the same blood draw were analyzed for two donors (one aged 18 to 30 and one aged 80 or older). Overall study outcomes, separate from this receptor: Compared with the aged group, more naive CD4+ T cells, fewer expanded clones and increased TCR diversity were shown by the long-lived group, suggesting age selection. Because the CMV infection status of the donors was unknown, age-related changes in expanded clonotypes may potentially have been confounded. Observed TCR beta diversity correlated strongly with the percentage of naive T cells measured by flow cytometry. Bulk unsorted PBMC profiling prevented conclusive comparison of naive and antigen-experienced compartments. Estimates of total diversity based on one million sequenced T cells were regarded as lower bounds and as underestimates. As age increased, observed TCR beta diversity per million T cells dropped in a roughly linear way, and a significant reduction was already evident by age roughly 36.

The CDR3 runs 18 residues from the cysteine to the phenylalanine. Only the CDR3 region is kept as DNA, spanning 54 bases read in frame from base 1. Unmatched junction bases come to 8, with V trimmed by 2 bases and J by 5 bases. According to the germline V gene, CDR1 reads LGHNA and CDR2 reads YSLEER. The library was built by means of 5' RACE. Sequenced using an Illumina HiSeq 2500. A second PCR of 7 to 11 cycles was run with a J-beta primer mix and a sample-barcoded 5' primer. Each TCR beta cDNA molecule received a unique molecular identifier from a template-switch 5' adaptor carrying 12 random nucleotides. Each sample yielded at least 3 million CDR3-containing paired-end reads. First-strand cDNA synthesis was performed from all RNA using the Mint cDNA synthesis kit, with priming by a TRBC-specific oligonucleotide. Following uracil-DNA glycosylase treatment, a first 18-cycle PCR with universal primers M1SS and BC2_uni_R was performed on all cDNA. The published analysis was carried out like this. For normalization, 1 million high-quality reads, each with a distinct molecular identifier, were randomly selected from each sample. Instead of being binned into consensus sequences, reads that shared molecular identifiers were thrown out. MiTCR, with a Q25 quality threshold and the strictest error-elimination algorithm, was used for CDR3 identification, clonotype clustering and error correction. A nonparametric unseen species model with Euler transformation was used to estimate a lower bound on total TCR beta diversity. Using fastp at Q25 and MiXCR, TCRdb reprocessed the public reads and kept productive beta chains. For every CDR3 protein sequence, its rows merge into one entry that carries the most common genes and DNA. These V and J calls derive from TCRdb rather than the authors' analysis. The sample contains hundreds of thousands of distinct CDR3 sequences, approximately 30% of them found a single time. 15% to 19% of the sample rests with the top ten.

Donors were 35 to 40 systemically healthy Caucasian individuals from Russia aged roughly 6 to 95 years. Each donor gave ten milliliters of peripheral blood, collected into EDTA-treated Vacutainer tubes. Ficoll-Paque density-gradient centrifugation was used to isolate PBMCs, with at least 7 million per sample. Total RNA was extracted from PBMCs with Trizol reagent, with at least 6 micrograms obtained per sample. For every donor, an aliquot of PBMCs went through flow cytometry to measure the percentages of naive CD45RAhigh/CD27high T cells. In its sample, this clonotype was seen many times. Its recognized antigen is unknown. Per-nucleotide qualities are absent, and no much larger clonotype sits a single base away.

The sequenced material came from blood. This clonotype was obtained from a woman older than 75 in good health. The chain was built from TRBV4-3 and TRBJ2-5, with 16 central nucleotides matching TRBD2. The base sequence is TGCGCCAGCAGCCAACCTGGGACTAGCGGGGGGGCGTGGGAGACCCAGTACTTC. Translated, it gives CASSQPGTSGGAWETQYF.